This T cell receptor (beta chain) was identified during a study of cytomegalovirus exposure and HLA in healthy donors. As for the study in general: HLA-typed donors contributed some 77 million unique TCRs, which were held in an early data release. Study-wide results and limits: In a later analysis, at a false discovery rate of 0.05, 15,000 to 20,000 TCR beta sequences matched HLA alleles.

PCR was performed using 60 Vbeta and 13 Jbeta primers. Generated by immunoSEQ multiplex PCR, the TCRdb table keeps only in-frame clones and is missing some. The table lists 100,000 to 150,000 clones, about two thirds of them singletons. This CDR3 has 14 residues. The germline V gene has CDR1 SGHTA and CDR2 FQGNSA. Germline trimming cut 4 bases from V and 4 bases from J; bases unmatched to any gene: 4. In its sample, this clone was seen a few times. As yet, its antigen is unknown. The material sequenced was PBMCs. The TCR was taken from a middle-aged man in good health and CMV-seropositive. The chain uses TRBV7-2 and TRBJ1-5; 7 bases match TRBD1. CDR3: CASSSDRVNQPQHF. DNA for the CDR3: TGTGCCAGCAGCTCTGACAGGGTGAATCAGCCCCAGCATTTT.